This T cell receptor beta chain is from a study of post-analysis software for immune sequencing data. Study observations and caveats: Patients carried a handful of TRBV segments more frequently than controls did, and TRBV5-6, TRBV5-1 and TRBV20-1 were among them. F measure clustering grouped samples strongly by preparation batch. Significantly lower normalized Chao1 diversity was seen in multiple sclerosis patients than in controls.

Unique molecular identifiers were built into the TCR beta cDNA libraries. MiXCR, run by TCRdb on the PCR reads, gives a single entry per CDR3 protein. In the table there are approximately 660,000 distinct CDR3 sequences, more than 50% of which are singletons. Remarks on this clonotype: The antigen is not known.

There are 16 residues in the CDR3. With V trimmed by 0 bases and J by 4 bases, 3 bases remained unmatched. Germline V gene lookup returns CDR1 LGHNA and CDR2 YSLEER. The V and J genes are TRBV4-3 and TRBJ2-3, with 11 bases that match TRBD2. Sample: blood. The receptor was derived from a girl aged 2 to 9 with multiple sclerosis. Here the CDR3 DNA reads TGCGCCAGCAGCCAAGAACTAGCGGGGGCGGCAGATACGCAGTATTTT. Protein sequence: CASSQELAGAADTQYF.